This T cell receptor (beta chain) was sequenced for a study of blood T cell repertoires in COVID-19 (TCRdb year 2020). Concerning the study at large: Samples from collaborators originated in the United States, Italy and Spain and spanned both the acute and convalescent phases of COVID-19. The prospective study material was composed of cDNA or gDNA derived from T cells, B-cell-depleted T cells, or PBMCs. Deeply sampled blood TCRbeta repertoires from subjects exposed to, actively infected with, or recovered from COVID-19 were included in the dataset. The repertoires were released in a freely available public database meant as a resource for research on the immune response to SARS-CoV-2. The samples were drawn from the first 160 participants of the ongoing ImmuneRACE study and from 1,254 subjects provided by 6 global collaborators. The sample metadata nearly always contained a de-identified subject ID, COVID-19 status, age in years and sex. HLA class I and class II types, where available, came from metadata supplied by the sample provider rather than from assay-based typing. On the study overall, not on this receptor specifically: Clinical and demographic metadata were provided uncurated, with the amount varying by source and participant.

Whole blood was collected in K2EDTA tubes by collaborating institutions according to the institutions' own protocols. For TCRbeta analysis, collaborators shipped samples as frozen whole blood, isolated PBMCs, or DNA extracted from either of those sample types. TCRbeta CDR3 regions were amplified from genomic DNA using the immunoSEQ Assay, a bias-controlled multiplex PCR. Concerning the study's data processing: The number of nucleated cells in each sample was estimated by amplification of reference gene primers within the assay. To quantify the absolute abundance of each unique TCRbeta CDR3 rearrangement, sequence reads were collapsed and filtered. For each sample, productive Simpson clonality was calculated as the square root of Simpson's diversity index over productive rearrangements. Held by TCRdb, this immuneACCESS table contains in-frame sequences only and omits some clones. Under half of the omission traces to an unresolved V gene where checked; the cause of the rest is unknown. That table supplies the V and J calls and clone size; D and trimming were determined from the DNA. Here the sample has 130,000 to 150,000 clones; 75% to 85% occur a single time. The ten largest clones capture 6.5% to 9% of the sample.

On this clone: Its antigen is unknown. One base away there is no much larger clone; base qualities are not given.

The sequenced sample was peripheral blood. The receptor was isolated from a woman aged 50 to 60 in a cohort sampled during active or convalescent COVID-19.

The CDR3 protein: CASTLGSGTGELFF. Read as DNA, the sequence is TGTGCCAGTACCTTGGGCAGCGGAACCGGGGAGCTGTTTTTT. The chain is assembled from TRBV19 and TRBJ2-2; TRBD2 is perhaps the D gene, given 5 matching bases. The CDR3 measures 14 amino acids from cysteine to phenylalanine. The retained sequence is limited to the CDR3, 42 bases, with the frame set at the first base. V sheds 7 bases and J sheds 5 bases, leaving 14 bases between their ends. The germline V gene (reference sequence) sets CDR1 to LNHDA and CDR2 to SQIVND. Supplemented by the reference TRBV19 and TRBJ2-2 proteins around the CDR3, the complete variable domain is DGGITQSPKYLFRKEGQNVTLSCEQNLNHDAMYWYRQDPGQGLRLIYYSQIVNDFQKGDIAEGYSVSREKKESFPLTVTSAQKNPTAFYLCASTLGSGTGELFFGEGSRLTVL.